These 16 T cell receptor beta chains originate from one sample sequenced in a study of OX40 agonist ivuxolimab in advanced cancers. Sequencing used immunoSEQ multiplex PCR; TCRdb keeps in-frame clones, though not all of them. The table shows roughly 60,000 clones, with 80% to 90% occurring only once. The material was CD4+ or CD8+ T cells sorted from blood, obtained in a trial of the OX40 agonist ivuxolimab. These receptors came from an adult with an advanced solid tumor such as melanoma, head and neck, liver or kidney cancer.

This chain uses TRBV9 with TRBJ1-1; 7 nucleotides line up with TRBD1. The length of the CDR3 is 16 residues. The junction had 9 bases not matched to a gene; V was cut back by 0 bases and J by 4 bases. Germline CDR1 SGDLS, CDR2 YYNGEE. In DNA, the CDR3 is TGTGCCAGCAGCGTAGAACCCAGGGGGTCGGTCACTGAAGCTTTCTTT. It translates to CASSVEPRGSVTEAFF.

This clone was seen a handful of times. The V and J genes are TRBV5-4 and TRBJ2-3, with D perhaps assigned TRBD1 or TRBD2 (5 bases each). Trimming took off 9 bases at V and 3 bases at J, with 14 bases between the two ends. Germline CDR1 reads SGHNT; CDR2 reads YYREEE (reference sequence). CDR3 length: 13 amino acids. DNA of the CDR3: TGTGCCACAGTAATTGAGGGGACAGATACGCAGTATTTT. Translated, it gives CATVIEGTDTQYF.

The chain couples TRBV4-1 to TRBJ2-3, with TRBD2 identical over 10 bases. This CDR3 has 16 residues. The V gene's germline CDR1 is MGHRA and CDR2 YSYEKL. After removal of 1 base from V and 5 bases from J, the junction contained 6 bases not matched to a gene. In nucleotides, the CDR3 is TGCGCCAGCAGCCAAGCGCAGCGGGAGGGCATAGATACGCAGTATTTT. It is translated as CASSQAQREGIDTQYF.

This clone was found a few times. The V and J genes are TRBV30 and TRBJ1-5; D remains ambiguous. Trimming shortened V by 1 base and J by 6 bases, and 13 bases separated the two germline ends. Germline assignment: CDR1 GTSNPN and CDR2 SVGIG (reference sequence). This CDR3 contains 14 residues. The chain's CDR3 is CAWSANTAGQPQHF. The CDR3 DNA reads TGTGCCTGGAGTGCTAACACCGCCGGTCAGCCCCAGCATTTT.

The table lists this clone with many counts. The rearrangement joins TRBV2 to TRBJ2-2; 8 bases align to TRBD1. Germline V gives CDR1 SNHLY, CDR2 FYNNEI. The CDR3 covers 15 residues. The V and J ends lost 4 bases and 7 bases, in that order; junction bases with no gene match: 8. CDR3 sequence: CASSVDRATGGELFF. In nucleotides, the CDR3 is TGTGCCAGCAGTGTGGACAGGGCCACGGGCGGGGAGCTGTTTTTT. Drawing the rest from reference TRBV2 and TRBJ2-2, the complete variable domain is EPEVTQTPSHQVTQMGQEVILRCVPISNHLYFYWYRQILGQKVEFLVSFYNNEISEKSEIFDDQFSVERPDGSNFTLKIRSTKLEDSAMYFCASSVDRATGGELFFGEGSRLTVL.

The chain carries TRBV2 and TRBJ2-5; TRBD1 or TRBD2 may be the D gene (6 bases each). Deletions cut 2 bases from V and 8 bases from J, with 9 bases between. The CDR3 loop spans 12 amino acids. Germline CDR1 reads SNHLY; CDR2 reads FYNNEI. The CDR3 loop is CASSELGGTQYF. For the CDR3, the DNA is TGTGCCAGCAGTGAATTGGGGGGCACCCAGTACTTC. Using reference TRBV2 and TRBJ2-5 for the parts outside the CDR3, the full variable domain is EPEVTQTPSHQVTQMGQEVILRCVPISNHLYFYWYRQILGQKVEFLVSFYNNEISEKSEIFDDQFSVERPDGSNFTLKIRSTKLEDSAMYFCASSELGGTQYFGPGTRLLVL.

This sequence joins TRBV5-1 and TRBJ2-7; TRBD2 matches 7 bases. This CDR3 has 13 amino acids. CDR1 is SGHRS and CDR2 is YFSETQ in the germline V gene. With 3 bases clipped from V and 5 bases from J, the junction kept 5 bases outside the gene matches. This chain's CDR3 is CASSSDSGNEQYF. Here the CDR3 DNA reads TGCGCCAGCAGCTCCGACAGCGGGAACGAGCAGTACTTC.

The chain combines TRBV6-1 with TRBJ1-1; 8 nucleotides match TRBD1. Losses at the gene ends were 6 bases for V and 1 base for J; bases not matched to a gene: 7. The CDR3 has 15 amino acids. Germline CDR1 and CDR2: MNHNS and SASEGT. CDR3 sequence reads: CASSTGQGANTEAFF. Here the CDR3 DNA reads TGTGCCAGCAGCACCGGACAGGGAGCGAACACTGAAGCTTTCTTT.

The rearrangement links TRBV25-1 to TRBJ1-1; no definite D call. Deletions cut 7 bases from V and 0 bases from J, with 12 bases between. The CDR3 covers 14 residues. Germline V gives CDR1 MGHDK, CDR2 SYGVNS. CDR3 amino acids: CASTDRGLNTEAFF. The CDR3 DNA is TGTGCCAGCACCGACCGAGGGTTGAACACTGAAGCTTTCTTT.

The rearrangement links TRBV11-1 to TRBJ2-7; D is unresolved. V gave up 5 bases and J gave up 2 bases, with 7 bases separating them. The CDR3 runs to 12 residues. In germline, CDR1 is SGHAT, CDR2 FQDESV (reference sequence). The CDR3 region is CASSRAPYEQYF. In DNA, the CDR3 is TGTGCCAGCAGCCGGGCCCCCTACGAGCAGTACTTC.

This clone was recorded a few times. The CDR3 nucleotides are TGCGCCAGCAGTAGCGGTCCCTACAATGAGCAGTTCTTC. Its translation: CASSSGPYNEQFF. The chain couples TRBV10-2 to TRBJ2-1; D may be TRBD2 (5 bases). The CDR3 has 13 amino acids. Trimming cost V 5 bases and J 2 bases, with 7 bases left between them. Per germline, CDR1 WSHSY and CDR2 SAAADI.

The J gene is TRBJ2-7, the V gene TRBV2, with a tentative D call TRBD1 (5 bases). The germline V gene has CDR1 SNHLY and CDR2 FYNNEI. This CDR3 contains 14 residues. Deletions cut 3 bases from V and 9 bases from J, with 18 bases between. The CDR3 nucleotides are TGTGCCAGCAGTGATGGGGCAAATTCGCCTAGGCAGTACGTC. Translating gives CASSDGANSPRQYV.

The V and J genes are TRBV19 and TRBJ2-2; tentative D call: TRBD2 (5 bases). This CDR3 is 21 amino acids long. CDR1 and CDR2 from the germline V gene are LNHDA and SQIVND (reference sequence). The germline V and J ends were trimmed by 3 bases and 1 base, with 27 bases remaining between them. This chain's CDR3 is CASSILWAGPFREGNTGELFF. CDR3 in DNA: TGTGCCAGTAGTATTTTGTGGGCGGGCCCATTCCGAGAGGGGAACACCGGGGAGCTGTTTTTT.

The rearrangement links TRBV7-2 to TRBJ2-7; tentatively, D is TRBD1 (6 bases). CDR3 length: 14 amino acids. Germline V gene data show CDR1 as SGHTA and CDR2 as FQGNSA. The germline V and J ends were trimmed by 5 bases and 4 bases, with 15 bases remaining between them. The chain's CDR3 is CASSQGSVPYEQYF. The DNA for the CDR3 is TGTGCCAGCAGCCAGGGGTCAGTTCCTTACGAGCAGTACTTC.

This clone has just one count. This rearrangement joins TRBV5-1 to TRBJ1-2; no reliable D call. V dropped 7 bases and J dropped 4 bases, with 20 bases sitting between them. The germline V gene has CDR1 SGHRS and CDR2 YFSETQ. This CDR3 contains 15 residues. Here the CDR3 reads CASHYKVRKTYGYTF. CDR3 DNA sequence: TGCGCCAGCCACTACAAGGTTCGAAAGACCTATGGCTACACCTTC.

This chain uses TRBV7-2 with TRBJ1-1; no clear D. Between the trimmed V and J ends, which lost 4 bases and 4 bases, there was a span of 7 bases. CDR3 length: 12 residues. CDR1 is SGHTA, CDR2 FQGNSA, per germline. CDR3 protein: CASSSQPTEAFF. The CDR3 DNA is TGTGCCAGCAGCTCCCAGCCCACTGAAGCTTTCTTT. Using reference TRBV7-2 and TRBJ1-1 for the parts outside the CDR3, the full variable domain is GAGVSQSPSNKVTEKGKDVELRCDPISGHTALYWYRQSLGQGLEFLIYFQGNSAPDKSGLPSDRFSAERTGGSVSTLTIQRTQQEDSAVYLCASSSQPTEAFFGQGTRLTVV.